This TCR beta chain was sequenced during a study of cytomegalovirus exposure and HLA in healthy donors. Points from the study as a whole: TCR beta chain V- and J-gene trimming was linked, in a later analysis, to a missense variant in DCLRE1C.

At collection, donors were nominally healthy, but unrecorded immune exposures were probable. V lost 0 bases and J lost 6, with 9 bases in between. The CDR3 has 13 amino acids. Germline V gives CDR1 SGHKS, CDR2 YYEKEE (reference sequence). This clone was recorded a few times. What it binds is unknown. Primers included in the PCR were 60 Vbeta and 13 Jbeta primers. The table came from immunoSEQ multiplex PCR; TCRdb's copy has only in-frame clones and leaves some out. The sample lists under 150,000 clones, roughly 9.6% occurring once. The sample taken for sequencing was PBMCs. The V gene is TRBV5-5, the J gene TRBJ1-1; D ambiguous. This receptor was identified in a woman aged 40 to 50 in good health and CMV-seropositive. The CDR3 loop is CASSLAGSPEAFF. The CDR3, as DNA: TGTGCCAGCAGCTTGGCGGGGAGTCCTGAAGCTTTCTTT.